The 17 T cell receptor beta chains listed next were all sequenced from one sample in a study of blood T cell repertoires in COVID-19. The repertoire was sequenced with immunoSEQ multiplex PCR; TCRdb's copy has only in-frame clones and lacks some. The table shows 200,000 to 250,000 clones, with 80% to 90% occurring only once. The sample taken for sequencing was PBMCs or T cells enriched from blood (not recorded which). The origin of the receptors is a woman in her 30s who had been exposed to COVID-19.

The rearrangement links TRBV7-7 to TRBJ2-1, with D unclear. CDR3 length: 14 residues. The V end was cut by 2 bases, the J end by 5 bases, with 10 bases between. Germline V gene sequence: CDR1 SSHAT, CDR2 FNYEAQ (reference sequence). This CDR3 is CASSLMVGDNEQFF. The CDR3 nucleotides are TGTGCCAGCAGCTTAATGGTAGGAGACAATGAGCAGTTCTTC.

V and J are TRBV14 and TRBJ1-2, with TRBD1 matching 11 bases. This CDR3 has 15 residues. The V gene's germline CDR1 is SGHDN and CDR2 FVKESK. The trim removed 3 bases at V and 7 bases at J, leaving 7 bases unmatched. CDR3: CASSQNFGTGGGYTF. Written as DNA, the CDR3 is TGTGCCAGCAGCCAGAACTTCGGGACAGGGGGTGGCTACACCTTC.

V and J are TRBV27 and TRBJ1-2, with D possibly matching TRBD1 (5 bases). CDR3 length: 13 amino acids. Trimming removed 8 bases at V and 4 bases at J, with 14 bases between. The germline V gene encodes CDR1 MNHEY and CDR2 SMNVEV (reference sequence). CDR3 nucleotide sequence: TGTGCCAGCGGCCTTGGGGCCAGCTATGGCTACACCTTC. It specifies CASGLGASYGYTF.

This clone was found a few times. The chain carries TRBV29-1 and TRBJ1-4; 8 bases align to TRBD1. The junction had 7 bases not matched to a gene; V was cut back by 6 bases and J by 7 bases. The CDR3 covers 13 residues. CDR1 SQVTM and CDR2 ANQGSEA come from the germline V gene. CDR3 nucleotides: TGCAGCGTCTTGGGACAGGAGGGTGAAAAACTGTTTTTT. This sequence encodes CSVLGQEGEKLFF.

This clone was seen once. The V and J genes are TRBV2 and TRBJ1-4, with D unclear. CDR1 and CDR2 from the germline V gene are SNHLY and FYNNEI. This CDR3 comprises 15 residues. V gave up 2 bases and J gave up 8 bases, with 15 bases separating them. The CDR3 coding sequence is TGTGCCAGCAGTGAAAGGGAGTCCGAGGTCGAAAAACTGTTTTTT. Amino acid sequence: CASSERESEVEKLFF.

The V and J genes are TRBV12-5 and TRBJ1-5; 9 bases line up with TRBD1. The germline gives CDR1 LGHNT, CDR2 FRNRAP. The CDR3 consists of 16 residues. J gave up 4 bases and V 2 bases, and 6 bases lay outside the gene matches. The CDR3 protein is CASGLLRTGENQPQHF. The CDR3 DNA reads as TGTGCTAGTGGTTTGCTCCGGACAGGGGAAAATCAGCCCCAGCATTTT.

The chain recombines TRBV6-5 with TRBJ1-3; the match to TRBD1 covers 7 bases. From germline, CDR1 is MNHEY and CDR2 SVGAGI. V was pared by 6 bases and J by 1 base, with 3 bases of the junction left unmatched. CDR3 length equals 14 residues. Written as DNA, the CDR3 is TGTGCCAGCAGCGGGACAGCTTCTGGAAACACCATATATTTT. Translation gives CASSGTASGNTIYF.

The V and J genes are TRBV5-1 and TRBJ1-3; D might be TRBD1 (5 bases). This CDR3 region has 16 residues. Germline V lookup: CDR1 SGHRS, CDR2 YFSETQ. V was pared by 4 bases and J by 0 bases, with 14 bases between. CDR3 DNA sequence: TGCGCCAGCAGCCCGACGGGGGGAAGCTCTGGAAACACCATATATTTT. It yields the protein CASSPTGGSSGNTIYF.

The rearrangement joins TRBV5-6 to TRBJ1-2, with 11 bases aligning to TRBD1. The germline gives CDR1 SGHDT, CDR2 YYEEEE. V dropped 4 bases and J dropped 7; count of bases not matched to a gene: 3. CDR3 length: 13 residues. The CDR3 region has the DNA TGTGCCAGCAGCGGACAGGGGGCGTTTGGCTACACCTTC. Amino acid sequence: CASSGQGAFGYTF. Variable domain in full (rest from reference TRBV5-6 and TRBJ1-2): DAGVTQSPTHLIKTRGQQVTLRCSPKSGHDTVSWYQQALGQGPQFIFQYYEEEERQRGNFPDRFSGHQFPNYSSELNVNALLLGDSALYLCASSGQGAFGYTFGSGTRLTVV.

The genes are TRBV2 and TRBJ1-1; 7 positions agree with TRBD1. V gave up 7 bases and J gave up 11 bases; unmatched junction bases: 10. CDR1 and CDR2 (germline): SNHLY, FYNNEI. This CDR3 contains 12 residues. CDR3 amino acids: CASTLGQGGAFF. The DNA for the CDR3 is TGTGCCAGCACTCTAGGTCAGGGGGGCGCTTTCTTT.

The chain recombines TRBV6-5 with TRBJ1-2; 9 positions agree with TRBD1. V trimming: 7 bases; J trimming: 8 bases; junction bases outside the gene matches: 8. CDR1 MNHEY and CDR2 SVGAGI come from the germline V gene. This CDR3 spans 13 amino acids. This CDR3 is CASNSVQGAGYTF. CDR3 coding DNA: TGTGCCAGCAATAGCGTACAGGGGGCAGGCTACACCTTC.

This clone was detected only a few times. The V gene is TRBV7-8, the J gene TRBJ2-3, with 7 bases aligning to TRBD2. This CDR3 has 14 residues. The trim removed 7 bases at V and 2 bases at J, leaving 6 bases unmatched. Looked up from germline, CDR1 is SGHVS and CDR2 is FQNEAQ. CDR3 sequence (DNA): TGTGCCAGCATTCGGGGGGAGCCCACAGATACGCAGTATTTT. Residues: CASIRGEPTDTQYF. Full variable domain (rest looked up from reference TRBV7-8 and TRBJ2-3): GAGVSQSPRYKVAKRGQDVALRCDPISGHVSLFWYQQALGQGPEFLTYFQNEAQLDKSGLPSDRFFAERPEGSVSTLKIQRTQQEDSAVYLCASIRGEPTDTQYFGPGTRLTVL.

CDR3 sequence: CASSPGNSNQPQHF. CDR3 nucleotide sequence: TGTGCCAGCAGTCCAGGGAATAGCAATCAGCCCCAGCATTTT. The genes are TRBV6-5 and TRBJ1-5, with D possibly TRBD1 on 5 matching bases. V shed 5 bases and J shed 0 bases, with 8 bases lying between them. The CDR3 covers 14 residues. The germline gives CDR1 MNHEY, CDR2 SVGAGI.

The chain recombines TRBV5-1 with TRBJ1-1; weak D call: TRBD1 (5 bases). This CDR3 is built from 14 residues. V was shortened by 6 bases and J by 3 bases, with 15 bases between the two germline ends. CDR1 is SGHRS, CDR2 YFSETQ, per germline. The CDR3 region is CASTRGGQDTEAFF. The DNA of the CDR3 is TGCGCCAGCACACGCGGGGGTCAGGACACTGAAGCTTTCTTT.

The rearrangement joins TRBV6-5 to TRBJ2-1, with D perhaps TRBD1 (6 bases). This CDR3 contains 14 residues. The germline gives CDR1 MNHEY, CDR2 SVGAGI. Trimming removed 5 bases at V and 0 bases at J, with 8 bases between. The CDR3, as DNA: TGTGCCAGCAGTCTCAGGGGCTCCTACAATGAGCAGTTCTTC. As protein: CASSLRGSYNEQFF.

This CDR3 reads CASSLGQGAIQPQHF. CDR3 nucleotide sequence: TGTGCCAGCAGCTTGGGGCAGGGGGCGATTCAGCCCCAGCATTTT. The V and J genes are TRBV5-8 and TRBJ1-5; the match to TRBD1 covers 8 bases. This CDR3 region has 15 residues. J was trimmed by 6 bases and V by 0 bases; bases with no gene match: 5. Per germline, CDR1 SGHTS and CDR2 YDEGEE.

The chain uses TRBV29-1 and TRBJ1-1; possible D gene TRBD1, 5 bases. V lost 7 bases and J 0 bases, leaving 12 bases between the germline ends. The CDR3 length is 13 residues. Germline V gene lookup returns CDR1 SQVTM and CDR2 ANQGSEA. This chain's CDR3 is CSGRQNMNTEAFF. Written as DNA, the CDR3 is TGCAGCGGCCGACAGAACATGAACACTGAAGCTTTCTTT. The variable domain in full, completed from reference TRBV29-1 and TRBJ1-1, reads SAVISQKPSRDICQRGTSLTIQCQVDSQVTMMFWYRQQPGQSLTLIATANQGSEATYESGFVIDKFPISRPNLTFSTLTVSNMSPEDSSIYLCSGRQNMNTEAFFGQGTRLTVV.